One and the same sample provided the 13 T cell receptor beta chains below, sequenced in a study of early T cells in non-severe SARS-CoV-2 infection. One entry per CDR3 protein, called by TCRdb with MiXCR from the 5' RACE reads. The table includes about 36,000 distinct CDR3 sequences, roughly 6.8% detected once. Sequenced here: whole blood, sampled at baseline. These receptor sequences come from an adult who was a healthcare worker with PCR-confirmed SARS-CoV-2 infection or an uninfected control (not recorded which).

This clonotype was observed a few times. This chain joins TRBV28 and TRBJ1-1, with D unclear. Deletions cut 6 bases from V and 4 bases from J, with 9 bases between. Per germline, CDR1 MDHEN and CDR2 SYDVKM. This CDR3 has 12 amino acids. CDR3 bases: TGTGCCAGCAGATTGGACCCCACTGAAGCTTTCTTT. Amino acid sequence: CASRLDPTEAFF. Full variable domain (missing parts from reference TRBV28 and TRBJ1-1): DVKVTQSSRYLVKRTGEKVFLECVQDMDHENMFWYRQDPGLGLRLIYFSYDVKMKEKGDIPEGYSVSREKKERFSLILESASTNQTSMYLCASRLDPTEAFFGQGTRLTVV.

The table lists this clonotype with many counts. V usage is TRBV27 and J usage is TRBJ2-3; D possibly uses TRBD1 or TRBD2 (6 bases each). The length of the CDR3 is 13 residues. Trimming pared 3 bases from V and 9 bases from J, leaving 13 bases between. Germline lookup yields CDR1 MNHEY and CDR2 SMNVEV (reference sequence). The CDR3 here is CASSLRGEGTQYF. As DNA, the CDR3 is TGTGCCAGCAGTTTGAGGGGGGAAGGGACGCAGTATTTT.

V gene TRBV20-1 combines with J gene TRBJ1-4; perhaps TRBD1 as D (5 bases). The ends were cut back, 1 base at V and 7 bases at J, with 25 bases in the middle. Germline assignment: CDR1 DFQATT and CDR2 SNEGSKA (reference sequence). The CDR3 covers 18 residues. CDR3 in amino acids: CSARARQTSRMFGEKLFF. CDR3 sequence (DNA): TGCAGTGCTAGAGCAAGACAGACTTCGCGGATGTTTGGTGAAAAACTGTTTTTT.

This clonotype was seen ten or more times. The rearrangement joins TRBV5-1 to TRBJ2-1; 7 nucleotides match TRBD1. The CDR3 contains 13 residues. The V segment lost 5 bases and the J segment 6 bases; nucleotides outside the gene matches: 5. CDR1 is SGHRS, CDR2 YFSETQ, per germline. The CDR3 region is CASRPDRVNEQFF. CDR3 nucleotides: TGCGCCAGCAGACCCGACAGGGTCAATGAGCAGTTCTTC.

V usage is TRBV4-2 and J usage is TRBJ2-1, with no clear D. V was clipped by 0 bases and J by 0 bases, with 9 bases between them. Germline V lookup: CDR1 LGHNA, CDR2 YNFKEQ. This CDR3 region has 16 residues. DNA of the CDR3: TGTGCCAGCAGCCAAGATTACCGGAGCTCCTACAATGAGCAGTTCTTC. Translation gives CASSQDYRSSYNEQFF.

This clonotype was recorded at least ten times. J is TRBJ2-7 and V is TRBV12-3 or TRBV12-4; either TRBD1 or TRBD2 may supply D (5 bases each). Trimming took 5 bases from V and 6 from J, leaving 11 bases between them. The length of the CDR3 is 12 residues. Here the CDR3 reads CASSGDQREQYF. CDR3 in DNA: TGTGCCAGCAGTGGGGACCAGCGCGAGCAGTACTTC.

This chain links TRBV5-4 with TRBJ2-3; D might be TRBD1 (6 bases). The CDR3 extends over 13 amino acids. The germline V and J ends were trimmed by 4 bases and 6 bases, with 12 bases remaining between them. From germline, CDR1 is SGHNT and CDR2 YYREEE (reference sequence). CDR3 protein: CASSITGSDTQYF. The CDR3 bases are TGTGCCAGCAGCATAACAGGGTCGGATACGCAGTATTTT.

This chain connects TRBV6-6 to TRBJ2-5; tentatively, D is TRBD1 (6 bases). CDR1 MNHNY and CDR2 SVGAGI come from the germline V gene (reference sequence). The CDR3 is 14 residues long. The V end was cut by 2 bases, the J end by 2 bases, with 9 bases between. The CDR3 reads CASSYGGTQETQYF. The CDR3 DNA is TGTGCCAGCAGTTACGGTGGGACACAAGAGACCCAGTACTTC.

Note on this clonotype: At one end the junction does not follow the germline gene, possibly because of a read error. The chain has TRBV9 and TRBJ1-1; possible D gene TRBD1, 5 bases. Germline V gene lookup returns CDR1 SGDLS and CDR2 YYNGEE. There are 13 residues in the CDR3. This CDR3 is CASSVGGGTDAFF. DNA of the CDR3: TGTGCCAGCAGCGTAGGTGGGGGGACTGATGCTTTCTTT.

The table lists this clonotype with many counts. The chain recombines TRBV9 with TRBJ1-3, with a weak D call TRBD1 (6 bases). This CDR3 has 16 residues. The V end was cut by 0 bases, the J end by 4 bases, with 14 bases between. Germline CDR1 and CDR2: SGDLS and YYNGEE. CDR3 sequence reads: CASSVDVQGSGNTIYF. CDR3 sequence (DNA): TGTGCCAGCAGCGTAGATGTACAGGGTTCCGGAAACACCATATATTTT. Full variable domain (outside the CDR3, taken from reference TRBV9 and TRBJ1-3): DSGVTQTPKHLITATGQRVTLRCSPRSGDLSVYWYQQSLDQGLQFLIQYYNGEERAKGNILERFSAQQFPDLHSELNLSSLELGDSALYFCASSVDVQGSGNTIYFGEGSWLTVV.

There are many counts of this clonotype. The CDR3 coding sequence is TGTGCCAGCAGCATCGGAGGGAACGAGCAGTTCTTC. Residues: CASSIGGNEQFF. The chain combines TRBV7-3 with TRBJ2-1; D might be TRBD2 (6 bases). CDR3 length: 12 residues. Trimming left V 5 bases short and J 10 bases short, with 12 bases between. In germline, CDR1 is SGHTA, CDR2 FQGTGA.

This rearrangement joins TRBV28 to TRBJ2-1; D remains unclear. V lost 3 bases to trimming and J lost 8 bases, with 8 bases between them. CDR3 length: 12 amino acids. Germline V CDR1 and CDR2: MDHEN, SYDVKM. CDR3 bases: TGTGCCAGCAGTTTCTGGGCTTATGAGCAGTTCTTC. It is translated as CASSFWAYEQFF.

This clonotype was observed many times. The chain couples TRBV6-2 or TRBV6-3 to TRBJ1-2; D is undetermined. Looked up from germline, CDR1 is MNHEY and CDR2 is SVGEGT. The V gene lost 4 bases and the J gene lost 1 base, with 16 bases spanning the gap. CDR3 length equals 16 residues. CDR3 nucleotides: TGTGCCAGCAGTTCCAGACTTTTGACGGGTAACTATGGCTACACCTTC. Translating gives CASSSRLLTGNYGYTF.